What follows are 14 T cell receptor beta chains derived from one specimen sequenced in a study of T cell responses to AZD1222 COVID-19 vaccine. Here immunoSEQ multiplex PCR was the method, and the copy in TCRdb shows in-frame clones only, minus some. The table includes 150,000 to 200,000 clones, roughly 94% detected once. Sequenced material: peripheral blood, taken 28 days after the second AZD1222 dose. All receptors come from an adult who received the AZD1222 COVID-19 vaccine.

The CDR3 sequence is CASSSDRPPGRETQYF. CDR3 nucleotide sequence: TGTGCCAGCAGCTCGGACAGGCCCCCGGGGAGAGAGACCCAGTACTTC. V gene TRBV5-4 combines with J gene TRBJ2-5, with TRBD1 identical over 7 bases. V lost 3 bases to trimming and J lost 4 bases; unmatched junction nucleotides: 12. CDR1 is SGHNT, CDR2 YYREEE, per germline (reference sequence). CDR3 length: 16 residues.

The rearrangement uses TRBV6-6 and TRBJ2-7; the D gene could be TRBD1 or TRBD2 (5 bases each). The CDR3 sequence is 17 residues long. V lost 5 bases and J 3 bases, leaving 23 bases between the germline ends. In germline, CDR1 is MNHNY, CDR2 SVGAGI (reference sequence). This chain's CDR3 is CASSPSPGPRTYYEQYF. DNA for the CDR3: TGTGCCAGCAGTCCCTCCCCGGGACCCAGAACTTACTACGAGCAGTACTTC.

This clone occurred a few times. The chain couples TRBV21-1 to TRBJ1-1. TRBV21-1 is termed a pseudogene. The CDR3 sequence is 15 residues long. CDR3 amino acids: CASRPSDRLGTEAFF. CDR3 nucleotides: TGTGCCAGCAGGCCGTCGGACCGGCTGGGCACTGAAGCTTTCTTT.

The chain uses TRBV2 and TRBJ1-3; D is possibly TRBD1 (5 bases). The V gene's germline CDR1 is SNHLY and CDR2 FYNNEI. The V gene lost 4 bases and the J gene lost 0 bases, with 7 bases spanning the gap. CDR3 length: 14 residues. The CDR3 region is CASSARDSGNTIYF. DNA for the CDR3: TGTGCCAGCAGTGCCAGGGACTCTGGAAACACCATATATTTT.

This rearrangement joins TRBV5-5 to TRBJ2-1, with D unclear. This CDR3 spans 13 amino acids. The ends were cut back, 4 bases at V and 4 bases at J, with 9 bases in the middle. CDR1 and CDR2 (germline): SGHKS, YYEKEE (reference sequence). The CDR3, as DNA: TGTGCCAGCAGCGTGAATGATTACAATGAGCAGTTCTTC. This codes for CASSVNDYNEQFF.

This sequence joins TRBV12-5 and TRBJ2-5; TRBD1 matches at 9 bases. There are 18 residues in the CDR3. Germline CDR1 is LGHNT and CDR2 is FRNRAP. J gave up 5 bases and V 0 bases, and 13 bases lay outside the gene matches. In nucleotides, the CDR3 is TGTGCTAGTGGTTTGGTACTGGGAGGGACAGGGCTTGGGGAGACCCAGTACTTC. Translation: CASGLVLGGTGLGETQYF.

In DNA, the CDR3 is TGCAGCGTTCAGGGACAGGGGAGTTACACAGATACGCAGTATTTT. Its protein is CSVQGQGSYTDTQYF. This chain links TRBV29-1 with TRBJ2-3; the match to TRBD1 covers 10 bases. The ends lost 5 bases at V and 2 bases at J; junction bases unmatched: 7. This CDR3 has 15 amino acids. Germline V gene sequence: CDR1 SQVTM, CDR2 ANQGSEA.

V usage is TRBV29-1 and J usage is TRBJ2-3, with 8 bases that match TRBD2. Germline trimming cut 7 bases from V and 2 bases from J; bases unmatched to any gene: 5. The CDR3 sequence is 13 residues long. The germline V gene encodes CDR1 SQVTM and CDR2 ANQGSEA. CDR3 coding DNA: TGCAGCGCGGGACTAGGTTACACAGATACGCAGTATTTT. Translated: CSAGLGYTDTQYF.

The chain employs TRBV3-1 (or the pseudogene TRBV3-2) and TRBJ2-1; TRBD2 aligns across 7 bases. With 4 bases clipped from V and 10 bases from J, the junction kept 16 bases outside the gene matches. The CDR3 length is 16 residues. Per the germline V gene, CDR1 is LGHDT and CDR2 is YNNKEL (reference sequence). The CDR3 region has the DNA TGTGCCAGCAGCCCCCAAACCCCAGGGCTCGGGGGGGAGCAGTTCTTC. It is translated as CASSPQTPGLGGEQFF.

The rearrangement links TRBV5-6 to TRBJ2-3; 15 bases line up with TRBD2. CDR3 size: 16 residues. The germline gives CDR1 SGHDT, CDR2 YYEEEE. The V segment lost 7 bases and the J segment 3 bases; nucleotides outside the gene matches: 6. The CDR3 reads CASGGLAGGHTDTQYF. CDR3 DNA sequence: TGTGCCAGCGGCGGACTAGCGGGGGGGCATACAGATACGCAGTATTTT. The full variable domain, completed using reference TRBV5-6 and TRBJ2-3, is DAGVTQSPTHLIKTRGQQVTLRCSPKSGHDTVSWYQQALGQGPQFIFQYYEEEERQRGNFPDRFSGHQFPNYSSELNVNALLLGDSALYLCASGGLAGGHTDTQYFGPGTRLTVL.

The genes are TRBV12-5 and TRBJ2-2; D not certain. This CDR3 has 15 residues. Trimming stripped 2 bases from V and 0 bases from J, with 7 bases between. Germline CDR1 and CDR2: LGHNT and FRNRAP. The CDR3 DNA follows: TGTGCTAGTGGTTTGCGGGCATCGAACACCGGGGAGCTGTTTTTT. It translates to CASGLRASNTGELFF.

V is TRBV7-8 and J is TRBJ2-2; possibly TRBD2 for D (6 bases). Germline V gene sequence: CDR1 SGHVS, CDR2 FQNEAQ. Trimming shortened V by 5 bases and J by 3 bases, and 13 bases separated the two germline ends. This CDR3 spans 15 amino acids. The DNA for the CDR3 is TGTGCCAGCAGCCGAGGAGGGGACCACACCGGGGAGCTGTTTTTT. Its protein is CASSRGGDHTGELFF.

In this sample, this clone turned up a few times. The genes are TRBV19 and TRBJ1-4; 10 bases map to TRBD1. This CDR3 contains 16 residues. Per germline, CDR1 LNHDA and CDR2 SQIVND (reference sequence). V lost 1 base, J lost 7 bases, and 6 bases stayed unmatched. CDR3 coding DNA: TGTGCCAGTAGTATAGTATCGGGGGACAGGGGTGAAAAACTGTTTTTT. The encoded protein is CASSIVSGDRGEKLFF.

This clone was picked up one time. The CDR3 DNA follows: TGTGCCAGCAGCCCCGGACAGGGGGTCACTGAAGCTTTCTTT. Translating gives CASSPGQGVTEAFF. The chain couples TRBV3-1 (or the pseudogene TRBV3-2) to TRBJ1-1; 10 nucleotides agree with TRBD1. Germline V gives CDR1 LGHDT, CDR2 YNNKEL (reference sequence). The J segment lost 4 bases and the V segment lost 4 bases, leaving 3 bases of the junction unmatched. The CDR3 is 14 residues long.